The 20 T cell receptor beta chains given below trace back to one sample, sequenced in a study of metastatic and nonmetastatic thyroid tumors. TCRdb reprocessed the PCR reads via MiXCR. The sample consists of 15,000 to 18,000 clones, 3.5% to 4.5% of them appearing once. Among the patients, none had received any treatment before thyroid surgery. Sequencing was performed on tumor tissue. Source of these receptors: a female donor with papillary thyroid cancer or a benign thyroid nodule (not recorded which). Some clones in this sample may be carry-over from other donors' samples.

By sample share, this clone is medium-sized. The V gene is TRBV7-3, the J gene TRBJ2-1; 12 nucleotides agree with TRBD2. Germline values: CDR1 SGHTA, CDR2 FQGTGA. V trimming: 2 bases; J trimming: 6 bases; junction bases outside the gene matches: 5. There are 16 residues in the CDR3. DNA of the CDR3: TGTGCCAGCAGCTTATCAGGACTAGCGGGGATCAATGAGCAGTTCTTC. It encodes CASSLSGLAGINEQFF.

A few counts support this clone. V is TRBV2 and J is TRBJ1-5; no clear D gene. With 3 bases removed from V and 4 bases from J, the gap between germline ends came to 10 bases. CDR1 and CDR2 from the germline V gene are SNHLY and FYNNEI. This CDR3 spans 14 amino acids. The CDR3 spells CASSESMGNQPQHF. CDR3 nucleotides: TGTGCCAGCAGTGAGTCCATGGGGAATCAGCCCCAGCATTTT. Full variable domain (rest looked up from reference TRBV2 and TRBJ1-5): EPEVTQTPSHQVTQMGQEVILRCVPISNHLYFYWYRQILGQKVEFLVSFYNNEISEKSEIFDDQFSVERPDGSNFTLKIRSTKLEDSAMYFCASSESMGNQPQHFGDGTRLSIL.

Within the sample, this clone is medium-sized (0.01 to 0.1%). The chain combines TRBV20-1 with TRBJ2-3, with no clear D. With 3 bases removed from V and 5 bases from J, the gap between germline ends came to 15 bases. Germline-derived CDR1 and CDR2 are DFQATT and SNEGSKA (reference sequence). The CDR3 runs 14 residues. This CDR3 reads CSASPRYGKDTQYF. CDR3 in DNA: TGCAGTGCTAGCCCTAGGTATGGTAAAGATACGCAGTATTTT.

CDR3 amino acids: CASRDLTGGGSPLHF. For the CDR3, the DNA is TGTGCCAGCCGAGATCTGACAGGGGGCGGTTCACCCCTCCACTTT. The V and J genes are TRBV6-2 or TRBV6-3 and TRBJ1-6; the match to TRBD1 covers 10 bases. The CDR3 spans 15 residues. The J segment lost 9 bases and the V segment lost 8 bases, leaving 10 bases of the junction unmatched. From germline, CDR1 is MNHEY and CDR2 SVGEGT.

In this sample, this clone turned up a few times. V and J are TRBV6-1 and TRBJ2-2; D may be TRBD2 (5 bases). The V gene's germline CDR1 is MNHNS and CDR2 SASEGT. The V end lost 2 bases, the J end lost 3 bases, and 10 bases lay between the germline ends. This CDR3 contains 15 residues. The CDR3 loop is CASSEYGVDTGELFF. The CDR3, as DNA: TGTGCCAGCAGTGAATACGGGGTCGACACCGGGGAGCTGTTTTTT.

This clone turned up a few times. The chain joins TRBV11-3 to TRBJ2-3, with D possibly TRBD2 on 6 matching bases. V was clipped by 5 bases and J by 0 bases, with 9 bases between them. The CDR3 totals 14 residues. CDR1 is SGHNT and CDR2 is YENEEA in the germline V gene. CDR3 nucleotide sequence: TGTGCCAGCAGCCTGACTAGTAGCACAGATACGCAGTATTTT. Translating gives CASSLTSSTDTQYF.

This clone was seen only a few times. The CDR3 bases are TGTGCCAGCAGTTACACGACAGGGGATGACTCTGAAGCTTTCTTT. Residues: CASSYTTGDDSEAFF. The V gene is TRBV6-9, the J gene TRBJ1-1, with 8 bases matching TRBD1. Trimming at V came to 3 bases and at J to 6 bases, leaving 9 bases not matched to a gene. This CDR3 is 15 amino acids long. The germline V gene encodes CDR1 MNHGY and CDR2 SVAAGI.

By sample share, this clone is medium-sized. The J gene is TRBJ2-1, the V gene TRBV20-1; D tentatively reads TRBD1 or TRBD2 (5 bases each). The CDR3 loop spans 16 amino acids. V was cut by 4 bases and J by 4 bases, with 20 bases left in between. Looked up from germline, CDR1 is DFQATT and CDR2 is SNEGSKA (reference sequence). The CDR3 protein is CSATPWGSVSYNEQFF. CDR3 nucleotide sequence: TGCAGTGCTACCCCTTGGGGGAGCGTCTCATACAATGAGCAGTTCTTC.

As to this clone: This sample includes further DNA sequences coding for the same CDR3. The chain couples TRBV19 to TRBJ1-1; D is perhaps TRBD1 (6 bases). Germline V gives CDR1 LNHDA, CDR2 SQIVND (reference sequence). With 1 base removed from V and 1 base from J, the gap between germline ends came to 7 bases. CDR3 size: 14 residues. The CDR3 sequence is CASSIGRGNTEAFF. In nucleotides, the CDR3 is TGTGCCAGTAGTATAGGCAGGGGGAACACTGAAGCTTTCTTT. The full variable domain, its missing parts supplied by reference TRBV19 and TRBJ1-1, is DGGITQSPKYLFRKEGQNVTLSCEQNLNHDAMYWYRQDPGQGLRLIYYSQIVNDFQKGDIAEGYSVSREKKESFPLTVTSAQKNPTAFYLCASSIGRGNTEAFFGQGTRLTVV.

The sample holds a few counts of this clone. The chain has TRBV7-2 and TRBJ2-7; D is perhaps TRBD1 (6 bases). The germline V and J ends were trimmed by 1 base and 4 bases, with 14 bases remaining between them. The CDR3 has 15 residues. Germline values: CDR1 SGHTA, CDR2 FQGNSA. The CDR3, as DNA: TGTGCCAGCAGCTTAGGGGCCGGTGGGACATACGAGCAGTACTTC. Protein: CASSLGAGGTYEQYF.

The sample holds a few counts of this clone. This chain connects TRBV30 to TRBJ2-5; D call uncertain. The CDR3 loop spans 13 amino acids. CDR1 is GTSNPN and CDR2 is SVGIG in the germline V gene (reference sequence). V lost 8 bases to trimming and J lost 5 bases, with 18 bases between them. CDR3 bases: TGTGCCCTTGTTGTCACAGTGGGGGAGACCCAGTACTTC. Translated, it gives CALVVTVGETQYF.

V gene TRBV6-1 combines with J gene TRBJ1-5, with D tentatively TRBD1 (5 bases). Between the trimmed V and J ends, which lost 2 bases and 1 base, there was a span of 12 bases. Germline V gives CDR1 MNHNS, CDR2 SASEGT. This CDR3 is built from 16 residues. CDR3 nucleotide sequence: TGTGCCAGCAGTGAATTAGCAGGGTGGAGCAATCAGCCCCAGCATTTT. The encoded protein is CASSELAGWSNQPQHF.

This clone was observed a few times. A single base separates this from a much larger clone, so it may be a read error. The gene calls are TRBV6-1 and TRBJ2-7, with no clear D. Germline CDR1 is MNHNS and CDR2 is SASEGT. Deletions cut 6 bases from V and 10 bases from J, with 13 bases between. The CDR3 consists of 11 residues. The CDR3 DNA reads TGTGCCAGCAGCTTCCTACGCGATCAGTACTTC. Translating gives CASSFLRDQYF.

In its sample, this clone ranks as medium-sized. V and J are TRBV11-2 and TRBJ2-1; 7 nucleotides align to TRBD2. The V gene end was trimmed by 5 bases and the J gene end by 8 bases; junction bases not matched to a gene: 12. Germline assignment: CDR1 SGHAT and CDR2 FQNNGV. This CDR3 has 15 amino acids. The CDR3 loop is CASSLTVGAGYEQFF. DNA of the CDR3: TGTGCCAGCAGCCTTACCGTCGGAGCGGGGTATGAGCAGTTCTTC. The full variable domain, its missing parts supplied by reference TRBV11-2 and TRBJ2-1, is EAGVAQSPRYKIIEKRQSVAFWCNPISGHATLYWYQQILGQGPKLLIQFQNNGVVDDSQLPKDRFSAERLKGVDSTLKIQPAKLEDSAVYLCASSLTVGAGYEQFFGPGTRLTVL.

This rearrangement joins TRBV7-9 to TRBJ2-7; 8 bases align to TRBD1. The CDR3 extends over 14 amino acids. CDR1 is SEHNR and CDR2 is FQNEAQ in the germline V gene (reference sequence). The V and J ends lost 5 bases and 3 bases, in that order; junction bases with no gene match: 6. The CDR3 region is CASSLGQGIYEQYF. The CDR3 bases are TGTGCCAGCAGCCTAGGACAGGGCATCTACGAGCAGTACTTC.

This clone occurred many times. The rearrangement uses TRBV6-2 or TRBV6-3 and TRBJ2-6; D is uncertain. The CDR3 covers 14 residues. The germline V gene has CDR1 MNHEY and CDR2 SVGEGT. Between the trimmed V and J ends, which lost 2 bases and 0 bases, there was a span of 2 bases. CDR3: CASSYSSGANVLTF. The CDR3 DNA sequence: TGTGCCAGCAGTTACAGCTCTGGGGCCAACGTCCTGACTTTC.

The chain is built from TRBV24-1 and TRBJ1-2; D gene unclear. Per germline, CDR1 KGHDR and CDR2 SFDVKD. The V and J ends lost 6 bases and 7 bases respectively, with 20 bases between them. The CDR3 is 15 amino acids. The CDR3 loop reads CATSSFPVEVIGYTF. The DNA for the CDR3 is TGTGCCACCAGTAGCTTTCCGGTGGAGGTGATTGGCTACACCTTC.

Within the sample, this clone is medium-sized. The V call is TRBV20-1, the J call TRBJ2-2, with 7 bases lining up with TRBD1. V lost 3 bases and J lost 4; bases outside the gene matches: 8. From germline, CDR1 is DFQATT and CDR2 SNEGSKA (reference sequence). The CDR3 has 15 amino acids. CDR3 coding DNA: TGCAGTGCTAGCAACAGGGGATCCGCCACCGGGGAGCTGTTTTTT. As protein: CSASNRGSATGELFF.

This clone was detected a few times. V and J are TRBV27 and TRBJ2-1; D is ambiguous. The V and J ends lost 2 bases and 2 bases respectively, with 4 bases between them. The CDR3 has 13 residues. Germline V gene sequence: CDR1 MNHEY, CDR2 SMNVEV (reference sequence). CDR3 loop: CASSLDTYNEQFF. Written as DNA, the CDR3 is TGTGCCAGCAGTTTAGACACCTACAATGAGCAGTTCTTC.

The V and J genes are TRBV6-1 and TRBJ1-2, with D possibly matching TRBD1 (5 bases). Germline CDR1 is MNHNS and CDR2 is SASEGT. The V and J ends lost 7 bases and 2 bases respectively, with 14 bases between them. This CDR3 comprises 14 residues. This CDR3 is CASKNPGLNYGYTF. The DNA for the CDR3 is TGTGCCAGCAAGAATCCAGGGCTGAACTATGGCTACACCTTC.